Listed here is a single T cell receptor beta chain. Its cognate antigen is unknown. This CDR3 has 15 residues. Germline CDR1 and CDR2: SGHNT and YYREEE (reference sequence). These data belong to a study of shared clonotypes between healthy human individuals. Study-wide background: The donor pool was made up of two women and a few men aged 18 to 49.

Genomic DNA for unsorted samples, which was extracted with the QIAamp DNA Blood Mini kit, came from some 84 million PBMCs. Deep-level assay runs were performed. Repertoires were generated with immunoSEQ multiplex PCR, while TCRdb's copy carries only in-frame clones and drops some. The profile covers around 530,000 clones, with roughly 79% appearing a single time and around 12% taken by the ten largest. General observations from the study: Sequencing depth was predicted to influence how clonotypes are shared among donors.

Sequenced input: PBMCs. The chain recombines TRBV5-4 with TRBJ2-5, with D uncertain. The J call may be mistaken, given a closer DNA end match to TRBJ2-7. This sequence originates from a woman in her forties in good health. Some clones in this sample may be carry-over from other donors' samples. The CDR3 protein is CASSLGATVGYEQYF. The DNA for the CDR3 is TGTGCCAGCAGCTTGGGGGCCACGGTGGGCTACGAGCAGTACTTC.